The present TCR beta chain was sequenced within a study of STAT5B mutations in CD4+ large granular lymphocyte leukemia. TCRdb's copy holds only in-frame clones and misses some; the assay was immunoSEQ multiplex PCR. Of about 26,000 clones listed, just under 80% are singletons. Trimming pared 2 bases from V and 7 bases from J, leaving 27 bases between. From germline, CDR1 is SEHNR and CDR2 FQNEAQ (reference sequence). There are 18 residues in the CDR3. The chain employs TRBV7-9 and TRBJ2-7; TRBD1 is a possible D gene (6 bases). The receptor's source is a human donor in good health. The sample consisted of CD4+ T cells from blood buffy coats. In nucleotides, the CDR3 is TGTGCCAGCAGCTTAAAGGCGCCTCTGGGGGCGTTTCCGATGGAGCAGTACGTC. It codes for CASSLKAPLGAFPMEQYV.